The sequence of this T cell receptor (beta chain) was determined in a study of T cells in Graves' hyperthyroidism and ophthalmopathy. Using RNA transcripts as the source, TCR beta CDR3 regions were amplified. First-round RT-PCR of the TCR CDR3 relied on the HTBI primer set. TCRdb reanalysed the multiplex PCR reads using MiXCR and keeps one entry per CDR3 protein. The sample yields a few hundred thousand distinct CDR3 sequences, roughly a fifth seen once. This clonotype was detected a few times. The target antigen is unknown. The limits of the CDR3 on the DNA are not certain, so only TCRdb's listed CDR3 is given. The CDR3 is 14 amino acids long, termini counted. CDR1 is LNHDA, CDR2 SQIVND, per germline (reference sequence). Diagnoses were established using clinical symptoms, serum thyroxine and TRAb, thyroid ultrasound and orbital computed tomography. This sample holds PBMCs from roughly 10 ml fresh peripheral blood.

Overall study results and limits: Stable hyperthyroidism and ophthalmopathy were separated using 13 V-J signatures.

The material sequenced was blood. The origin of this receptor is a woman aged 50 to 65 with Graves' hyperthyroidism. The rearrangement uses TRBV19 and TRBJ2-3. CDR3 in amino acids: CASSILADTDTQYF.